The source of this T cell receptor beta chain is a study of blood T cell repertoires in COVID-19. Germline V gene lookup returns CDR1 SGHNT and CDR2 YENEEA. This CDR3 is built from 15 residues. V lost 4 bases to trimming and J lost 4 bases, with 14 bases between them. Produced via immunoSEQ multiplex PCR; TCRdb's table is partial and in-frame only. The sample includes fewer than 200,000 clones, approximately 80% of them seen just once. The origin of this receptor is a man aged 60-69 years with acute or convalescent COVID-19. The chain employs TRBV11-3 and TRBJ1-5; D is unclear. Sequencing input: peripheral blood. DNA for the CDR3: TGTGCCAGCAGCTGCTTAAAACGGGTTAATCAGCCCCAGCATTTT. Translated: CASSCLKRVNQPQHF.